This T cell receptor beta chain was found in a study of cytomegalovirus exposure and HLA in healthy donors. Whole-study context: The study placed about 86% of its 398 genotyped donors in the Caucasian-associated ancestry cluster. Study-wide results and limits: It was around 160 TCR beta chains that were listed as cytomegalovirus-associated.

The V end lost 8 bases, the J end lost 3 bases, and 14 bases lay between the germline ends. The CDR3 contains 13 residues. From germline, CDR1 is MNHEY and CDR2 SMNVEV (reference sequence). The primer mix had 60 Vbeta and 13 Jbeta primers. Here immunoSEQ multiplex PCR was the method, and the copy in TCRdb shows in-frame clones only, minus some. Found here are 170,000 or so clones, around 80% of them singletons; the top ten hold 4.8%. Notes on this clone: Antigen unknown.

The source material was PBMCs. The V and J genes are TRBV27 and TRBJ2-7; D is uncertain. The sequence came from a man younger than 35 in good health and CMV-seronegative. CDR3 DNA sequence: TGTGCCAGCGTCGGGTCGCCTCACTACGAGCAGTACTTC. Translation: CASVGSPHYEQYF.